The 20 T cell receptor beta chains below come from one sample, sequenced in a study of T cell repertoires in cytomegalovirus infection. No antigen is known for these receptors. TCRdb reprocessed the reads with MiXCR, giving one entry per CDR3 protein. The sample contains more than 300,000 distinct CDR3 sequences, just under 35% of which appear only once. Here the sequenced sample was cultured PBMCs, taken from culture after CMV antigen stimulation. These receptors came from a human donor in good health (CMV status not recorded). Some clones in this sample may be carry-over from other donors' samples.

This clonotype appeared a few times. This chain uses TRBV4-1 with TRBJ2-7; 8 positions agree with TRBD1. The CDR3 is 16 amino acids. V gave up 0 bases and J gave up 3 bases; unmatched junction bases: 7. Per the germline V gene, CDR1 is MGHRA and CDR2 is YSYEKL. In DNA, the CDR3 is TGCGCCAGCAGCCAAGATTGGGCAGGGGGCTACTACGAGCAGTACTTC. This gives the protein CASSQDWAGGYYEQYF.

The CDR3 DNA reads TGTGCCAGCAGCGCCCGAGGTGGGGGGGACAATGAGCAGTTCTTC. Protein product: CASSARGGGDNEQFF. V usage is TRBV9 and J usage is TRBJ2-1, with 7 positions matching TRBD2. The germline V gene has CDR1 SGDLS and CDR2 YYNGEE. The V segment lost 3 bases and the J segment 5 bases; nucleotides outside the gene matches: 8. This CDR3 region has 15 residues.

The J gene is TRBJ2-2, the V gene TRBV7-6; D is undetermined. The CDR3 runs 13 residues. From germline, CDR1 is SGHVS and CDR2 FNYEAQ. The V and J ends lost 0 bases and 8 bases respectively, with 7 bases between them. The CDR3 reads CASSLARGGELFF. The CDR3, as DNA: TGTGCCAGCAGCTTAGCCCGCGGTGGGGAGCTGTTTTTT.

The V gene is TRBV12-3 or TRBV12-4, the J gene TRBJ2-5; D may match TRBD1 or TRBD2 (5 bases each). The CDR3 length is 15 residues. Trimming took 5 bases from V and 9 from J, leaving 22 bases between them. The CDR3 loop is CASSPPKSALGAQYF. DNA for the CDR3: TGTGCCAGCAGTCCCCCCAAAAGCGCACTAGGGGCCCAGTACTTC.

In its sample, this clonotype was seen a few times. The chain is built from TRBV7-2 and TRBJ2-7; D gene uncertain. Germline values: CDR1 SGHTA, CDR2 FQGNSA. This CDR3 is built from 15 residues. V was trimmed by 1 base and J by 6 bases, leaving 16 bases between them. This chain's CDR3 is CASSLEQKHPSEQYF. DNA for the CDR3: TGTGCCAGCAGCTTAGAGCAGAAACACCCAAGCGAGCAGTACTTC.

This clonotype has just a few counts. The V and J genes are TRBV4-3 and TRBJ2-3; D is possibly TRBD1 (5 bases). Germline V gene sequence: CDR1 LGHNA, CDR2 YSLEER. The V end lost 1 base, the J end lost 7 bases, and 12 bases lay between the germline ends. The CDR3 length is 14 residues. CDR3 in amino acids: CASSQAYPDNTQYF. In nucleotides, the CDR3 is TGCGCCAGCAGCCAAGCCTACCCGGACAATACGCAGTATTTT.

The V call is TRBV20-1, the J call TRBJ2-7; 10 bases are shared with TRBD2. The CDR3 is made up of 15 amino acids. V shed 0 bases and J 0 bases; nucleotides not matched to a gene: 2. CDR1 is DFQATT and CDR2 is SNEGSKA in the germline V gene (reference sequence). The CDR3: CSARDTSGASYEQYF. For the CDR3, the DNA is TGCAGTGCTAGAGACACTAGCGGGGCCTCCTACGAGCAGTACTTC.

This clonotype has a handful of counts. The rearrangement joins TRBV6-1 to TRBJ2-1; the match to TRBD2 covers 11 bases. The V segment lost 6 bases and the J segment 3 bases; nucleotides outside the gene matches: 4. Germline V gene lookup returns CDR1 MNHNS and CDR2 SASEGT. The CDR3 extends over 15 amino acids. The CDR3 here is CASRSGTSGYNEQFF. CDR3 sequence (DNA): TGTGCCAGCAGGTCCGGGACTAGCGGCTACAATGAGCAGTTCTTC.

This clonotype was counted many times. The chain couples TRBV5-6 to TRBJ2-7, with TRBD1 matching 11 bases. After removal of 2 bases from V and 6 bases from J, the junction contained 1 base not matched to a gene. The CDR3 sequence is 13 residues long. Germline lookup yields CDR1 SGHDT and CDR2 YYEEEE. The CDR3 is CASSFGTGGEQYF. For the CDR3, the DNA is TGTGCCAGCAGCTTCGGGACAGGGGGCGAGCAGTACTTC.

The gene calls are TRBV7-2 and TRBJ2-4, with D possibly being TRBD1 (5 bases). This CDR3 has 15 amino acids. V shed 2 bases and J shed 6 bases, with 14 bases lying between them. Germline CDR1 SGHTA, CDR2 FQGNSA. The DNA for the CDR3 is TGTGCCAGCAGCTTACAGGGCCGAGCATTAAACATTCAGTACTTC. Protein product: CASSLQGRALNIQYF.

This clonotype has a count of ten or more. The chain couples TRBV12-3 or TRBV12-4 to TRBJ1-2, with D unresolved. The V and J ends lost 3 bases and 8 bases respectively, with 7 bases between them. The CDR3 is 11 residues long. CDR3 in DNA: TGTGCCAGCAGTTTTAGCGCAGGCTACACCTTC. Encoded protein: CASSFSAGYTF.

The V and J genes are TRBV30 and TRBJ2-5; D is unresolved. The CDR3 is 12 amino acids. Germline CDR1 is GTSNPN and CDR2 is SVGIG (reference sequence). V shed 2 bases and J shed 5 bases, with 9 bases lying between them. The CDR3 DNA reads as TGTGCCTGGAGTCCTAGGCCCGAGACCCAGTACTTC. Protein: CAWSPRPETQYF.

This chain joins TRBV19 and TRBJ2-3; 12 bases line up with TRBD2. CDR3 length equals 16 residues. Germline values: CDR1 LNHDA, CDR2 SQIVND (reference sequence). V lost 6 bases, J lost 2 bases, and 6 bases stayed unmatched. The CDR3 loop is CASSSGLAGFTDTQYF. The CDR3, as DNA: TGTGCCAGTAGCAGTGGACTAGCGGGGTTCACAGATACGCAGTATTTT.

This sequence joins TRBV2 and TRBJ2-1; 9 bases map to TRBD1. CDR3 length: 15 residues. J gave up 4 bases and V 7 bases, and 8 bases lay outside the gene matches. Germline V CDR1 and CDR2: SNHLY, FYNNEI. CDR3 DNA: TGTGCCAGCAAGCCCCCAGGACAGGGGTACAATGAGCAGTTCTTC. Its translation: CASKPPGQGYNEQFF.

This chain uses TRBV7-9 with TRBJ2-1; 9 bases line up with TRBD2. Germline lookup yields CDR1 SEHNR and CDR2 FQNEAQ (reference sequence). V gave up 4 bases and J gave up 8 bases; unmatched junction bases: 9. This CDR3 region has 15 residues. As DNA, the CDR3 is TGTGCCAGCAGCTCCGGTGAGCGGGAGGATTATGAGCAGTTCTTC. Translating gives CASSSGEREDYEQFF.

The V gene is TRBV28, the J gene TRBJ1-4; D gene ambiguous. V was pared by 6 bases and J by 4 bases, with 12 bases between. The CDR3 is made up of 14 amino acids. The V gene's germline CDR1 is MDHEN and CDR2 SYDVKM. CDR3 sequence reads: CASRRMAINEKLFF. Written as DNA, the CDR3 is TGTGCCAGCAGAAGGATGGCCATTAATGAAAAACTGTTTTTT.

There are a few counts of this clonotype. The V call is TRBV4-1, the J call TRBJ2-1; D is possibly TRBD2 (6 bases). The CDR3 is 16 residues long. The germline CDR1 and CDR2 sequences are MGHRA and YSYEKL. The V end lost 1 base, the J end lost 4 bases, and 14 bases lay between the germline ends. The CDR3 sequence: CASSQVKRAGYNEQFF. The DNA for the CDR3 is TGCGCCAGCAGCCAAGTTAAGCGGGCCGGGTACAATGAGCAGTTCTTC.

In its sample, this clonotype was seen a few times. The rearrangement joins TRBV7-9 to TRBJ2-7; D not resolved. Trimming removed 5 bases at V and 5 bases at J, with 7 bases between. Germline V gene data show CDR1 as SEHNR and CDR2 as FQNEAQ (reference sequence). This CDR3 is 11 amino acids long. In nucleotides, the CDR3 is TGTGCCAGCAGCGCGATCCACGAGCAGTACTTC. Translating it yields CASSAIHEQYF.

This clonotype was counted a single time. The V call is TRBV12-3 or TRBV12-4, the J call TRBJ1-1; maybe TRBD1 (5 bases). This CDR3 contains 13 residues. Trimming pared 7 bases from V and 4 bases from J, leaving 13 bases between. DNA of the CDR3: TGTGCCAGCAAAACGAATGGGGCCACTGAAGCTTTCTTT. Its translation is CASKTNGATEAFF.

This clonotype has only a few counts. The genes are TRBV19 and TRBJ2-1; TRBD2 might be the D (6 bases). The CDR3 is 13 residues long. Looked up from germline, CDR1 is LNHDA and CDR2 is SQIVND (reference sequence). Trimming removed 0 bases at V and 12 bases at J, with 12 bases between. Here the CDR3 reads CASSIDGTEGQFF. The DNA of the CDR3 is TGTGCCAGTAGTATAGATGGAACGGAGGGGCAGTTCTTC.